This entry lists 4 T cell receptor beta chains sequenced from one sample in a study of blood T cell repertoires in COVID-19. Sequenced by immunoSEQ multiplex PCR; TCRdb stores in-frame clones only, minus some. The sample lists about 170,000 clones; more than 75% were seen once. The sample consisted of peripheral blood. These receptor sequences come from a man aged 45 to 65 who had recovered from COVID-19.

This chain uses TRBV27 with TRBJ1-5, with D hard to call. V was shortened by 8 bases and J by 6 bases, with 5 bases between the two germline ends. CDR3 length: 10 amino acids. Germline assignment: CDR1 MNHEY and CDR2 SMNVEV (reference sequence). This CDR3 is CASGSQPQHF. Written as DNA, the CDR3 is TGTGCCAGCGGGAGTCAGCCCCAGCATTTT.

This clone was seen just once. The gene calls are TRBV18 and TRBJ1-1; D perhaps matches TRBD1 (5 bases). Germline CDR1 is KGHSH and CDR2 is LQKENI. The CDR3 loop spans 14 amino acids. V lost 5 bases and J lost 2, with 12 bases in between. CDR3 protein: CASSLDIINTEAFF. The CDR3, as DNA: TGTGCCAGCTCATTGGACATAATAAACACTGAAGCTTTCTTT.

J is TRBJ1-6 and V is TRBV6-6; TRBD1 is a possible D gene (5 bases). The CDR3 loop spans 14 amino acids. Between the trimmed V and J ends, which lost 7 bases and 7 bases, there was a span of 14 bases. The germline V gene has CDR1 MNHNY and CDR2 SVGAGI (reference sequence). In nucleotides, the CDR3 is TGTGCCAGCACTCGGGGCCAGACGAATTCACCCCTCCACTTT. Translating gives CASTRGQTNSPLHF.

The chain employs TRBV18 and TRBJ1-5, with D perhaps matching TRBD1 (5 bases). V was clipped by 4 bases and J by 0 bases, with 16 bases between them. This CDR3 spans 17 amino acids. Germline CDR1 is KGHSH and CDR2 is LQKENI. Here the CDR3 reads CASSLRAHRDSNQPQHF. The CDR3 DNA follows: TGTGCCAGCTCACTCAGGGCCCATAGGGATAGCAATCAGCCCCAGCATTTT.